A selection of T cell receptor beta chains follows, all from one sample in a study of technical replicates of blood from a few donors. Assay used: immunoSEQ multiplex PCR; TCRdb lists only in-frame clones, some missing. This table holds 70,000 to 95,000 clones, 90% to 95% found once. Source material: T cells isolated from PBMCs. These receptors were collected from a human donor in good health. Both conserved end residues are part of each CDR3. The D gene is left open where the match is weak. Not all rows give a size; the values are once, few, many and, for expanded clones, a class.

j_gene: TRBJ2-5
d_gene: -
v_gene: TRBV11-3
abundance: -
CDR3nt: TGTGCCAGCTTGAGGACTGGAGAGACCCAGTACTTC
CDR3aa: CASLRTGETQYF

j_gene: TRBJ2-7
d_gene: -
v_gene: TRBV7-9
abundance: -
CDR3nt: TGTGCCAGCAGCGCCCGTACTTACGAGCAGTACTTC
CDR3aa: CASSARTYEQYF

j_gene: TRBJ2-3
d_gene: TRBD2
v_gene: TRBV9
abundance: -
CDR3nt: TGTGCCAGCAGCGTAGCTTCGGCTAGCGGGGGAACAGATACGCAGTATTTT
CDR3aa: CASSVASASGGTDTQYF

j_gene: TRBJ1-1
d_gene: -
v_gene: TRBV7-9
abundance: -
CDR3nt: TGTGCCAGCAGCCAGGGGTGGCCTGAAGCTTTCTTT
CDR3aa: CASSQGWPEAFF

j_gene: TRBJ1-2
d_gene: -
v_gene: TRBV29-1
abundance: -
CDR3nt: TGCACCGAAAGGAGAGGCTCCTATGGCTACACCTTC
CDR3aa: CTERRGSYGYTF

j_gene: TRBJ2-7
d_gene: -
v_gene: TRBV19
abundance: once
CDR3nt: TGTGCCAGTACCCCAGGTCCGGGGGTAGGCTCCTACGAGCAGTACTTC
CDR3aa: CASTPGPGVGSYEQYF

j_gene: TRBJ2-3
d_gene: TRBD2
v_gene: TRBV11-1
abundance: -
CDR3nt: TGTGCCAGCAGCTTAGGTCTAGCGGGATTCACAGATACGCAGTATTTT
CDR3aa: CASSLGLAGFTDTQYF

j_gene: TRBJ2-1
d_gene: -
v_gene: TRBV5-8
abundance: -
CDR3nt: TGTGCCAGCAGCTCACGCGGCTACAATGAGCAGTTCTTC
CDR3aa: CASSSRGYNEQFF

j_gene: TRBJ1-2
d_gene: TRBD1
v_gene: TRBV7-9
abundance: -
CDR3nt: TGTGCCAGCAGGGTGACAGGGAAGGACTTTGGCTACACCTTC
CDR3aa: CASRVTGKDFGYTF

j_gene: TRBJ2-7
d_gene: -
v_gene: TRBV6-1
abundance: -
CDR3nt: TGTGCCAGCAGTGATTATTACGAGCAGTACTTC
CDR3aa: CASSDYYEQYF